The 5 T cell receptor beta chains below were found in one sample sequenced in a study of blood T cell repertoires in COVID-19 (dated by TCRdb to 2020 to 2022). Preparation of the library involved the immunoSEQ multiplex PCR assay. The source is immuneACCESS, and TCRdb retained only in-frame sequences with V and J called. Part of the clones is not carried over; for the studies checked, unresolved V genes explain less than half of this, and the remainder is unexplained. In this sample the table shows approximately 210,000 clones, around 86% of which occur a single time. 5.1% of the sample belongs to the ten largest clones. Sequenced: peripheral blood. These receptors were collected from a human donor in a cohort sampled during active COVID-19.

The chain links TRBV18 to TRBJ2-7; 7 bases agree with TRBD1. Germline CDR1 is KGHSH and CDR2 is LQKENI. The CDR3 contains 13 residues. The V and J ends lost 4 bases and 4 bases, in that order; junction bases with no gene match: 4. This chain's CDR3 is CASSLQGEYEQYF. The CDR3 DNA follows: TGTGCCAGCTCACTTCAGGGGGAGTACGAGCAGTACTTC.

This rearrangement joins TRBV7-6 to TRBJ2-7; D is perhaps TRBD1 (6 bases). Germline CDR1 reads SGHVS; CDR2 reads FNYEAQ. The CDR3 runs 15 residues. V was trimmed by 1 base and J by 4 bases, leaving 14 bases between them. CDR3 residues: CASSLERGLSYEQYF. The CDR3 DNA follows: TGTGCCAGCAGCTTAGAGAGGGGGTTGTCGTACGAGCAGTACTTC.

CDR3 DNA sequence: TGCGCCAGCAGCCCAGGACAGGGGAGCAATCAGCCCCAGCATTTT. It encodes CASSPGQGSNQPQHF. The V gene is TRBV5-1, the J gene TRBJ1-5; 9 nucleotides agree with TRBD1. V gave up 4 bases and J gave up 1 base; unmatched junction bases: 3. The length of the CDR3 is 15 residues. Per the germline V gene, CDR1 is SGHRS and CDR2 is YFSETQ.

A few counts support this clone. This chain uses TRBV19 with TRBJ1-1; 7 bases line up with TRBD1. Germline CDR1 reads LNHDA; CDR2 reads SQIVND (reference sequence). The V gene end was trimmed by 4 bases and the J gene end by 5 bases; junction bases not matched to a gene: 10. This CDR3 has 15 residues. The CDR3 DNA reads as TGTGCCAGTAGTAATCTAAGGACAGGCGGTACTGAAGCTTTCTTT. Amino acid sequence: CASSNLRTGGTEAFF.

V and J are TRBV29-1 and TRBJ2-7, with a weak D call TRBD2 (6 bases). In germline, CDR1 is SQVTM, CDR2 ANQGSEA. The CDR3 length is 14 residues. V was trimmed by 6 bases and J by 0 bases, leaving 15 bases between them. CDR3 amino acids: CSVLADPSSYEQYF. DNA for the CDR3: TGCAGCGTGTTAGCGGACCCGAGCTCCTACGAGCAGTACTTC.